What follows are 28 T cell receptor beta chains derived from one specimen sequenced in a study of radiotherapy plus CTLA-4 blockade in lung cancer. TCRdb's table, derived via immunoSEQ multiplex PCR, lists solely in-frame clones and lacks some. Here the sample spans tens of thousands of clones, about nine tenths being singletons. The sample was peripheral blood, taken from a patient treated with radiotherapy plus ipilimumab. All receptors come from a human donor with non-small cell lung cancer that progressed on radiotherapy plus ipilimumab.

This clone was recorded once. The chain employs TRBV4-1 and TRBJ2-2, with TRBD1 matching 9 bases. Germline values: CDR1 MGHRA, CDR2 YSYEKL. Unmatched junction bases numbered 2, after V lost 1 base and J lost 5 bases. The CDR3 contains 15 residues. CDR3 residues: CASSQAGQGTGELFF. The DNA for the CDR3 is TGCGCCAGCAGCCAAGCGGGACAGGGAACCGGGGAGCTGTTTTTT.

The CDR3: CASSVENRAAGELFF. DNA of the CDR3: TGTGCCAGCAGCGTAGAAAACAGGGCCGCCGGGGAGCTGTTTTTT. This rearrangement joins TRBV9 to TRBJ2-2; weak D call: TRBD1 (6 bases). Germline CDR1 SGDLS, CDR2 YYNGEE. V shed 0 bases and J shed 6 bases, with 12 bases lying between them. The CDR3 consists of 15 residues.

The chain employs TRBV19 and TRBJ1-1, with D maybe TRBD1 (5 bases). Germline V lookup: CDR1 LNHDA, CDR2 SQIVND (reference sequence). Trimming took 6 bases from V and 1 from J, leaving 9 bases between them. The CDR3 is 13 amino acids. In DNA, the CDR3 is TGTGCCAGTAGGATAACAGGGAACACTGAAGCTTTCTTT. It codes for CASRITGNTEAFF.

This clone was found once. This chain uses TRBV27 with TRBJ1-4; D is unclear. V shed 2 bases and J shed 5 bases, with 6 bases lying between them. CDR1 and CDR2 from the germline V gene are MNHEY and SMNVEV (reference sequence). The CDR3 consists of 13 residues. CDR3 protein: CASSLQLNEKLFF. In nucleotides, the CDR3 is TGTGCCAGCAGTTTACAGCTCAATGAAAAACTGTTTTTT.

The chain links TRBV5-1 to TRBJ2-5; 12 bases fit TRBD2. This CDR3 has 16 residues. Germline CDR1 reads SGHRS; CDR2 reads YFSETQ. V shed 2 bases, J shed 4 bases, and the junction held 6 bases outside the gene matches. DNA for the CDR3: TGCGCCAGCAGCTTTACCGCGGGACTAGCGGGAGAGACCCAGTACTTC. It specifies CASSFTAGLAGETQYF.

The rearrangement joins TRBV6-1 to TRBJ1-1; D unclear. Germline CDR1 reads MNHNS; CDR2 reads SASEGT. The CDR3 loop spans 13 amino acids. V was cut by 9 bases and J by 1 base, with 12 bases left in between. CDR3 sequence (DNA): TGTGCCAGTTTCCTCGGACGGAACACTGAAGCTTTCTTT. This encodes CASFLGRNTEAFF.

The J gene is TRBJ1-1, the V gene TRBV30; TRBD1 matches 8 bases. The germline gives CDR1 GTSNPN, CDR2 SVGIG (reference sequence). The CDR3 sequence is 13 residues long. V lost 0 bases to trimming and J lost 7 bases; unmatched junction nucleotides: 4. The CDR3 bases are TGTGCCTGGAGTGTACTACAGGGGGTTGAAGCTTTCTTT. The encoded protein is CAWSVLQGVEAFF.

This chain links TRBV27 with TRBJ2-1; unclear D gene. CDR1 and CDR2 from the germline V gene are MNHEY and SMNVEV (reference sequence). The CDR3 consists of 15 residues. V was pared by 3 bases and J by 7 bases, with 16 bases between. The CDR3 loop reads CASSLPGPGRNEQFF. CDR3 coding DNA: TGTGCCAGCAGTTTGCCGGGTCCAGGACGGAATGAGCAGTTCTTC.

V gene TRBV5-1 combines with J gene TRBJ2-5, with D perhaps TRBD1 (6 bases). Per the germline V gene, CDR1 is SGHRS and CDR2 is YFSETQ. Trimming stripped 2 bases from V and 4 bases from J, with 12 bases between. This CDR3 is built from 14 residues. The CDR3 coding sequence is TGCGCCAGCAGCTTAGACAGGCTGAGAGAGACCCAGTACTTC. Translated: CASSLDRLRETQYF.

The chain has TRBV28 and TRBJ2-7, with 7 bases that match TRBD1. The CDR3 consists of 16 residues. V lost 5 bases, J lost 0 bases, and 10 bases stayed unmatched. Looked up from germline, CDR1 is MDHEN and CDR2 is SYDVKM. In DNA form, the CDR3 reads TGTGCCAGCAGTCCCATGACAGGGAAAAACTCCTACGAGCAGTACTTC. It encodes CASSPMTGKNSYEQYF.

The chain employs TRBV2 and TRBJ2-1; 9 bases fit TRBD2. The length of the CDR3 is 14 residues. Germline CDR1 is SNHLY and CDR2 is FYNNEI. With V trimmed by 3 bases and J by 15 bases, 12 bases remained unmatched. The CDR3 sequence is CASSDPLWREGPFF. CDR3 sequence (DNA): TGTGCCAGCAGTGATCCCTTATGGCGGGAGGGTCCGTTCTTC.

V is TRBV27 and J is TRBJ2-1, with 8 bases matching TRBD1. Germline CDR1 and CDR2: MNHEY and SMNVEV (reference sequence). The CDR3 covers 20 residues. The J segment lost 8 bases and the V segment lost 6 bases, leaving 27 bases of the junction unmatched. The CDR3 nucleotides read TGTGCCAGCAGACCGTCCGGGACAGGCGTATTTAAAAACGGACACGATGAGCAGTTCTTC. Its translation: CASRPSGTGVFKNGHDEQFF.

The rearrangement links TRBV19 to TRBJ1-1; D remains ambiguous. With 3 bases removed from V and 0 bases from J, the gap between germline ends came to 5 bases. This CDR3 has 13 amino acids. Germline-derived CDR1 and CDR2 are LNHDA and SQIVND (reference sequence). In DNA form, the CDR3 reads TGTGCCAGTAGTATCACACTGAACACTGAAGCTTTCTTT. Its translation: CASSITLNTEAFF.

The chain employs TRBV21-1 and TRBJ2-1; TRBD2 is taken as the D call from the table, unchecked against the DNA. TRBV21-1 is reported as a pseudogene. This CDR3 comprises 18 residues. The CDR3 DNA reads TGTGCCAGCAGCAAAGGACTAGCGGGAGGGCCTCATTACAATGAGCAGTTCTTC. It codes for CASSKGLAGGPHYNEQFF.

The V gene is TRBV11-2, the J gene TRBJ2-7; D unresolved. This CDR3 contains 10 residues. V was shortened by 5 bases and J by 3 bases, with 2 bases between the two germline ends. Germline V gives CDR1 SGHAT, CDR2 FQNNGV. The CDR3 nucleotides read TGTGCCAGCAGCCACTACGAGCAGTACTTC. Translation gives CASSHYEQYF.

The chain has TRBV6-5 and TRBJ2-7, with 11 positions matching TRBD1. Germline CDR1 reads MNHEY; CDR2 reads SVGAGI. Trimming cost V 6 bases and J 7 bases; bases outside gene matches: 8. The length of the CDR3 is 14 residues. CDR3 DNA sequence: TGTGCCAGCAGCCGAGGACAGGGGGCGCGGGAGCAGTACTTC. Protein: CASSRGQGAREQYF.

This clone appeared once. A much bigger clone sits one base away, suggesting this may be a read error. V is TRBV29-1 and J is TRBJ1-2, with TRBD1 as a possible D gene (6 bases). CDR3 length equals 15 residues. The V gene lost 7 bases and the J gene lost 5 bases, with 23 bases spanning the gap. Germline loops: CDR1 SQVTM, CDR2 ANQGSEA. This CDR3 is CSGGAGAAFQYGYTF. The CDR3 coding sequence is TGCAGCGGGGGGGCGGGGGCCGCATTCCAATATGGCTACACCTTC.

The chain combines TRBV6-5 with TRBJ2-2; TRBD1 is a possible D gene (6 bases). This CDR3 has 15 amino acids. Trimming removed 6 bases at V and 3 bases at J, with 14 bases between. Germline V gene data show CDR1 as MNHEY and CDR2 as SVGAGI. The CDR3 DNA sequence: TGTGCCAGCAGGACCCAGGGGTCTCACACCGGGGAGCTGTTTTTT. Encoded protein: CASRTQGSHTGELFF.

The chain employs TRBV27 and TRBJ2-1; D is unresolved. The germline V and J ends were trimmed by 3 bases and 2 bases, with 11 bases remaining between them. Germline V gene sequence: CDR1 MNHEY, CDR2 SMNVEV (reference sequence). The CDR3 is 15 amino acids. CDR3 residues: CASSFVGPPYNEQFF. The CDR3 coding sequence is TGTGCCAGCAGTTTTGTGGGTCCACCCTACAATGAGCAGTTCTTC.

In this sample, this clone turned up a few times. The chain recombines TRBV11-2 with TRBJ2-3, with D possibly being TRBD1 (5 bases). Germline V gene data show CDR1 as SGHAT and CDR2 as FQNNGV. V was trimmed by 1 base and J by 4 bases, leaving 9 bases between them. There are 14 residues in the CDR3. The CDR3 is CASSLVQEPDTQYF. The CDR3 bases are TGTGCCAGCAGCTTAGTACAGGAGCCAGATACGCAGTATTTT.

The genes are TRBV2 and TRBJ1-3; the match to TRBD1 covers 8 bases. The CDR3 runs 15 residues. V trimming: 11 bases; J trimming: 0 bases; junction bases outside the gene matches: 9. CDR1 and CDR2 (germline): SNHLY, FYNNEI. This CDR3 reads CAGGQGLNSGNTIYF. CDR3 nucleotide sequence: TGTGCCGGAGGACAGGGCCTTAACTCTGGAAACACCATATATTTT. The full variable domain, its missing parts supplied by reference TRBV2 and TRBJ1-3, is EPEVTQTPSHQVTQMGQEVILRCVPISNHLYFYWYRQILGQKVEFLVSFYNNEISEKSEIFDDQFSVERPDGSNFTLKIRSTKLEDSAMYFCAGGQGLNSGNTIYFGEGSWLTVV.

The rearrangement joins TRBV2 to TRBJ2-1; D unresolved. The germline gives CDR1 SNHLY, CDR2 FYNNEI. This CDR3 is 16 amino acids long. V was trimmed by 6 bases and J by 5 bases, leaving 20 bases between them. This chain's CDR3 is CASSPVNYRDHNEQFF. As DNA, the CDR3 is TGTGCCAGCAGCCCAGTGAATTACAGAGACCACAATGAGCAGTTCTTC.

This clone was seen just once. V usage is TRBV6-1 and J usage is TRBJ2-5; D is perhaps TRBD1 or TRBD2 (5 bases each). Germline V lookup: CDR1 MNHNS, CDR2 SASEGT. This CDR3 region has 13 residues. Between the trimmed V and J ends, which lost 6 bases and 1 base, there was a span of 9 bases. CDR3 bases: TGTGCCAGCAGCGAGGGACCCCAAGAGACCCAGTACTTC. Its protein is CASSEGPQETQYF.

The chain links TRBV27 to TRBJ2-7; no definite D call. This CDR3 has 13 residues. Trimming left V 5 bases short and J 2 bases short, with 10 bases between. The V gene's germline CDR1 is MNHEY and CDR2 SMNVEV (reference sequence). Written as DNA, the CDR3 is TGTGCCAGCAGTGTTGGACCGACCTACGAGCAGTACTTC. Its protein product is CASSVGPTYEQYF.

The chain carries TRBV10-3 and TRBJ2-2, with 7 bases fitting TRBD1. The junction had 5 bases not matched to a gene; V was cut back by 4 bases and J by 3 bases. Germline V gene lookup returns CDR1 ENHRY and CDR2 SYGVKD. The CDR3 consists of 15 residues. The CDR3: CAISANRGDTGELFF. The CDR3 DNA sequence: TGTGCCATCAGTGCAAACAGGGGAGACACCGGGGAGCTGTTTTTT.

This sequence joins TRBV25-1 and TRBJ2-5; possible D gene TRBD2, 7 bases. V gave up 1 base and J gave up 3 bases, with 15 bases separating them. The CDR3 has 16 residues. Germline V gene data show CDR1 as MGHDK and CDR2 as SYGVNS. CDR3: CASSESGRGGKETQYF. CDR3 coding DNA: TGTGCCAGCAGTGAATCGGGTAGGGGGGGGAAAGAGACCCAGTACTTC.

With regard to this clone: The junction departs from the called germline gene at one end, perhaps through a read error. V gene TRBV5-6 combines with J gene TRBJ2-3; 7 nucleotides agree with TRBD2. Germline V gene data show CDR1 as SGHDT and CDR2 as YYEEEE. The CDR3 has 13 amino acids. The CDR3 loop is CASSTQGLFLYVF. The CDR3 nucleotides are TGTGCCAGCAGCACCCAGGGACTATTTTTGTATGTTTTT.

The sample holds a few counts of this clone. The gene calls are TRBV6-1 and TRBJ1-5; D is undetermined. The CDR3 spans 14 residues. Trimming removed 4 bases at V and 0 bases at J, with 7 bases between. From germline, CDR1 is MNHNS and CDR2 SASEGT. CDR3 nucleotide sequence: TGTGCCAGCAGTGGCGGCCCTAGCAATCAGCCCCAGCATTTT. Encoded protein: CASSGGPSNQPQHF.